This TCR beta chain was captured by sequencing in a study of shared clonotypes between healthy human individuals (dated by TCRdb to the early 2020s). About the full investigation: The cohort comprised a couple of women and a few men aged 18 to 49 years. Per donor, three plates each were used for CD4 naive and CD4 memory, two for CD8 naive, and one for CD8 memory. The study deeply sequenced blood TCR repertoires of about 5 healthy adults to estimate repertoire size and the extent of clonotype sharing between individuals. Libraries were prepared and TCR repertoires were sequenced by different laboratories using diverse techniques, in order to increase sequencing depth and limit assay-specific biases. Leukapheresis yielded between about 0.8 and 8.9 billion PBMCs per donor. Broad study findings and their caveats: Estimated clonotype richness was generally larger for naive than for memory subsets. Pairwise subsampling led to the expectation that sequencing depth would affect the degree of clonotype sharing among donors. Sampling was limited to blood, and TCR repertoires in tissue likely differ from TCR repertoires in blood. The genetic and exposure-history diversity represented was limited by the small number of donors. Compared with non-shared clonotypes, the clonotypes found in all four sorted-subset donors had higher generation probabilities. Even with the large sequencing depth, rarefaction of the sorted-subset datasets indicated that sequencing was incomplete. Across a handful of donors, roughly 5.1% of naive CD4, roughly 3.4% of naive CD8, about 2.3% of memory CD4, and approximately 0.4% of memory CD8 clonotypes were shared.

V gives up 8 bases and J gives up 4 bases, and the segment between their germline ends measures 12 bases. CDR1 SNHLY and CDR2 FYNNEI are derived from the germline V gene. The CDR3 holds 12 amino acids from the cysteine to the phenylalanine. The DNA shown is the 36-base CDR3, in frame from base 1. A remark on this clone: Its antigen has not been determined. The input lacks base qualities; no much larger clone sits a single base away.

Using the deep immunoSEQ assay, TCR CDR3 regions were amplified from genomic DNA by multiplex PCR. Extracted genomic DNA from each cell subset was distributed evenly across all wells of several immunoSEQ 96-well plates, and each plate was treated as a replicate. For sorted subsets, 200 to 250 ng of genomic DNA, equivalent to some 33,000 T cell genomes, went into each replicate PCR. Purified libraries were quantified with a Qubit 3.0 fluorometer, sized on a Bioanalyzer 2100, and re-quantified with the KAPA Library Quantification kit. Every immunoSEQ 96-well plate was sequenced on a separate single-read 150-cycle Illumina NextSeq 550 flow cell. The study's processing was this. Because only junctional sequences without quality scores were contained in the immunoSEQ output, filtering matching that applied to full-length reads could not be performed. Sequences were annotated with PyIR, a Python wrapper for IgBLAST v1.9, and V/J genes and CDR3 were assigned using IMGT germline references. Any read was removed if the V/J assignment was weak (E-value above 1e-6), the CDR3 was missing, or the read contained stop codons, out-of-frame junctions, or ambiguous translated residues. V3J clonotypes were defined as sequences sharing an identical inferred V gene, J gene, and CDR3 amino acid sequence. Percentage overlap between repertoires was computed as shared unique clonotypes divided by the size of the smaller repertoire. RTK rarefaction, the Chao1 estimator, and Recon v2.1 estimates of unobserved clonotypes were used to assess repertoire richness. Generation probabilities were computed with OLGA for all TCRbeta clonotypes obtained by the gDNA method from a few donors. TCRdb's version of the immuneACCESS table is confined to in-frame rearrangements and falls short of the full clone set. An unresolved V gene accounts for under half of the shortfall where checked; the remainder is of unknown origin. That table gives V, J and clone size, and the DNA gave D and trimming. The sample contains some 1,400,000 clones, roughly 96% of them found a single time. The ten largest clonotypes hold approximately 1.1% of the sample.

Healthy HIV-negative adults with no recently reported acute infections or vaccinations were included as donors. Every donor was a Caucasian adult residing in Nashville, Tennessee, USA. CD4+ T cells were enriched by magnetic negative selection; naive cells were then positively selected on CD45RA, and the negative fraction formed the memory subset. After blood collection by leukapheresis, PBMCs were isolated using Ficoll-Histopaque density gradient centrifugation and then cryopreserved in the vapor phase of liquid nitrogen. Analytical flow cytometry was used to check the purity and quantity of each magnetically sorted T cell population. From each sorted fraction, genomic DNA was isolated and quantified by UV absorbance on a Nanodrop 2000c.

Sequencing used naive CD4+ T cells sorted from blood. The cell subset or site label on this specimen signifies: CD45RA+ positively selected. The sequence derives from a young man in good health. This sequence uses TRBV2 and TRBJ2-7; the D gene is possibly TRBD2, with 6 bases matching. This receptor carries the CDR3 CASFGLPYEQYF. The DNA sequence is given as TGTGCCAGCTTCGGACTACCTTACGAGCAGTACTTC.